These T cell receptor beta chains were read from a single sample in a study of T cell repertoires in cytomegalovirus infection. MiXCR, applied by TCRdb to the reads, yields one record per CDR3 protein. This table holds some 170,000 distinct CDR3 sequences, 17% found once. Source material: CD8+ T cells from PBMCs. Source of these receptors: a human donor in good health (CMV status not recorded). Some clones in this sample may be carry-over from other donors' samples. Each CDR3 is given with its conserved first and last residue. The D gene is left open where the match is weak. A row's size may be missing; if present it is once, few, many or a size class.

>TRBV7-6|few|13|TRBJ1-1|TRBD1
TGTGCCAGCAGCCCGGGGACAGCGACTGAAGCTTTCTTT
CASSPGTATEAFF
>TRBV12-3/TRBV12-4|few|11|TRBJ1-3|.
TGTGCCAGCAGTGCGGGAGTAGAAGGAGAGTTT
CASSAGVEGEF
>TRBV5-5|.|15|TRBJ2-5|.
TGTGCCAGCAGCTCGGTATCGACTGGTCAAGAGACCCAGTACTTC
CASSSVSTGQETQYF
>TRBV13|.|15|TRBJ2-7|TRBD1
TGTGCCAGCAGCCCCGTCGACAGGGGGACCTACGAGCAGTACTTC
CASSPVDRGTYEQYF
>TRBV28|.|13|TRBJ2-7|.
TGTGCCAGCAAGCCAGCCCTCTCCTACGAGCAGTACTTC
CASKPALSYEQYF
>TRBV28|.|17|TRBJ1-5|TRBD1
TGTGCCAGCAGTTTACTTCTAGGACAGGGCGGGGATCAGCCCCAGCATTTT
CASSLLLGQGGDQPQHF
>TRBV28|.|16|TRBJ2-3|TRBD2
TGTGCCAGCAGTTTAGCTGCGGGGGATTTCACAGATACGCAGTATTTT
CASSLAAGDFTDTQYF
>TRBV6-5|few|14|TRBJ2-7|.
TGTGCCAGCAGTTACTCGAGAGGACACTACGAGCAGTACTTC
CASSYSRGHYEQYF
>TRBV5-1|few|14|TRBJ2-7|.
TGCGCCAGCAGCTCACAGGACCTCCTGGGAGAGCAGTACTTC
CASSSQDLLGEQYF
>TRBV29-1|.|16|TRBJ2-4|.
TGCAGCGTTGAAGTACGAGGCGGTCTAGCCAAAAACATTCAGTACTTC
CSVEVRGGLAKNIQYF